A selection of T cell receptor beta chains follows, all from one sample in a study of cytomegalovirus exposure and HLA in healthy donors. TCRdb keeps only in-frame clones here, not all; method: immunoSEQ multiplex PCR. The data show around 140,000 clones, around 82% seen once. Sequenced: PBMCs. The receptors originated from a female donor in good health and CMV-seronegative. Both conserved end residues are part of each CDR3. D genes are given only for firm matches. Size tells how often a clone was seen (once, few, many) or the class of an expanded clone, and some rows leave it out.

size: once
V: TRBV5-1
D: -
J: TRBJ2-3
DNA: TGCGCCAGCAGCTTGACGAGCGGAACCTTCGATACGCAGTATTTT
CDR3: CASSLTSGTFDTQYF

size: few
V: TRBV27
D: -
J: TRBJ1-5
DNA: TGTGCCAGCAGTTCTTGGGCAGGGCTCAATCAGCCCCAGCATTTT
CDR3: CASSSWAGLNQPQHF

size: -
V: TRBV5-1
D: TRBD2
J: TRBJ2-3
DNA: TGCGCCAGCAGCTCGCCGGACGGCGGGAGGGGCACAGATACGCAGTATTTT
CDR3: CASSSPDGGRGTDTQYF

size: -
V: TRBV6-1
D: -
J: TRBJ2-1
DNA: TGTGCCAGCAGTGGGCGGACTCACCGAGAGACATACAATGAGCAGTTCTTC
CDR3: CASSGRTHRETYNEQFF

size: -
V: TRBV19
D: -
J: TRBJ1-1
DNA: TGTGCCTGTAGGGGACTCGGGGGGAGCACTGAAGCTTTCTTT
CDR3: CACRGLGGSTEAFF

size: -
V: TRBV11-2
D: -
J: TRBJ2-2
DNA: TGTGCCAGCAGCTTAGGAAATTGGGCAGGGTCGAACACCGGGGAGCTGTTTTTT
CDR3: CASSLGNWAGSNTGELFF

size: -
V: TRBV30
D: TRBD1
J: TRBJ1-6
DNA: TGTGCCTGGAGTGTACCGGGACAGTTGGTAGATAATTCACCCCTCCACTTT
CDR3: CAWSVPGQLVDNSPLHF

size: -
V: TRBV5-1
D: -
J: TRBJ2-5
DNA: TGCGCCAGCAGCTTGGCGGGACTGGGCGGAGAGACCCAGTACTTC
CDR3: CASSLAGLGGETQYF

size: -
V: TRBV15
D: -
J: TRBJ2-7
DNA: TGTGCCACCAGCAGAGGGAAAGGGGCGGAATACGAGCAGTACTTC
CDR3: CATSRGKGAEYEQYF

size: -
V: TRBV21-1
D: -
J: TRBJ1-5
DNA: TGTGCCAGCAGCAAAGCCCGGGGGAGCAATCAGCCCCAGCATTTT
CDR3: CASSKARGSNQPQHF

size: -
V: TRBV7-9
D: -
J: TRBJ1-6
DNA: TGTGCCAGCAGCTTAGGCGGCAGCCTGAGCTCCTATAATTCACCCCTCCACTTT
CDR3: CASSLGGSLSSYNSPLHF

size: -
V: TRBV2
D: TRBD1
J: TRBJ1-1
DNA: TGTGCCAGCAGTGAAGATGGCAGGGGGGACACTGAAGCTTTCTTT
CDR3: CASSEDGRGDTEAFF

size: once
V: TRBV29-1
D: -
J: TRBJ1-5
DNA: TGCAGCGCTGGGGACATGGGGCAGCCCCAGCATTTT
CDR3: CSAGDMGQPQHF

size: -
V: TRBV7-2
D: -
J: TRBJ1-2
DNA: TGTGCCAGCAGCTTAGAGGGGTATGATGGCTACACCTTC
CDR3: CASSLEGYDGYTF

size: -
V: TRBV7-2
D: -
J: TRBJ1-5
DNA: TGTGCCAGCAGCTTAGTGGGCAGCAATCAGCCCCAGCATTTT
CDR3: CASSLVGSNQPQHF

size: -
V: TRBV5-1
D: TRBD2
J: TRBJ2-7
DNA: TGCGCCAGCAATTTGGCGGGGGGAGAGGGCGAGCAGTACTTC
CDR3: CASNLAGGEGEQYF

size: -
V: TRBV7-8
D: -
J: TRBJ2-7
DNA: TGTGCCAGCAGCCGCTCGCCAACAGGGTCCGAGCAGTACTTC
CDR3: CASSRSPTGSEQYF

size: -
V: TRBV7-2
D: -
J: TRBJ2-1
DNA: TGTGCCAGCAGCTTAGCGCTCGGGTACAATGAGCAGTTCTTC
CDR3: CASSLALGYNEQFF

size: -
V: TRBV27
D: TRBD2
J: TRBJ2-7
DNA: TGTGCCAGCAGTTGGTCGGCGGGAGGATCCTACGAGCAGTACTTC
CDR3: CASSWSAGGSYEQYF

size: -
V: TRBV6-1
D: -
J: TRBJ2-3
DNA: TGTGCCAGCAGTGAGTTTATCGCAGATACGCAGTATTTT
CDR3: CASSEFIADTQYF

size: -
V: TRBV6-1
D: -
J: TRBJ2-7
DNA: TGTGCCAGCAGTGAAGTGGGCACCTCCTACGAGCAGTACTTC
CDR3: CASSEVGTSYEQYF

size: few
V: TRBV6-6
D: TRBD1
J: TRBJ1-1
DNA: TGTGCCAGCAGTGCCAAACAGGGGGTCACTGAAGCTTTCTTT
CDR3: CASSAKQGVTEAFF

size: few
V: TRBV6-6
D: -
J: TRBJ1-1
DNA: TGTGCCAGCAGTCCTCGGGGGGGACTGAACACTGAAGCTTTCTTT
CDR3: CASSPRGGLNTEAFF

size: once
V: TRBV7-8
D: -
J: TRBJ2-7
DNA: TGTGCCAGCACCTCCTGGGGGGGGCCTTACGAGCAGTACTTC
CDR3: CASTSWGGPYEQYF